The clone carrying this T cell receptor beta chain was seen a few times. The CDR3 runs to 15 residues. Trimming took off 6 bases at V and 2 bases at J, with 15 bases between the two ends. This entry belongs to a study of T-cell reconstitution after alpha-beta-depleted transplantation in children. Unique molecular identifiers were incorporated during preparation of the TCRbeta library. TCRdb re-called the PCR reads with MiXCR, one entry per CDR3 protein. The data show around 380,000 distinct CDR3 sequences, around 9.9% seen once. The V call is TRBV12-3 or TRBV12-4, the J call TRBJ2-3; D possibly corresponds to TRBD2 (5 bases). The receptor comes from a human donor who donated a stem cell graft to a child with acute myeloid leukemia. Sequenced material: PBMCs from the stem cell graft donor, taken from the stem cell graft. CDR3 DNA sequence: TGTGCCAGCAGAACGGACTGGCGACTCACAGATACGCAGTATTTT. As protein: CASRTDWRLTDTQYF.